One TCR beta chain is described in this entry. The CDR3 has 15 amino acids. V was shortened by 1 base and J by 5 bases, with 14 bases between the two germline ends. Germline CDR1 is SGHAT and CDR2 is FQNNGV. This entry comes from a study of control samples from healthy donors and cancer patients. Assay used: immunoSEQ multiplex PCR; TCRdb lists only in-frame clones, some missing. The sample contains under 200,000 clones, 91% of which appear only once. The material sequenced was blood. This chain joins TRBV11-2 and TRBJ1-1, with D tentatively TRBD1 (6 bases). This clonotype was sampled from a woman aged 25 to 39 in good health. The CDR3 here is CASSLVRGRGTEAFF. The CDR3 DNA is TGTGCCAGCAGCTTAGTCCGGGGGAGGGGGACTGAAGCTTTCTTT. Drawing the rest from reference TRBV11-2 and TRBJ1-1, the complete variable domain is EAGVAQSPRYKIIEKRQSVAFWCNPISGHATLYWYQQILGQGPKLLIQFQNNGVVDDSQLPKDRFSAERLKGVDSTLKIQPAKLEDSAVYLCASSLVRGRGTEAFFGQGTRLTVV.